The rows below give T cell receptor beta chains drawn from one sample of a study of T cells generated in artificial thymic organoids. TCRdb independently ran MiXCR on the 5' RACE reads; one entry per CDR3 protein. The sample has about 5,600 distinct CDR3 sequences; 30% to 40% are singletons. Sequenced sample: naive CD8+ T cells from blood. The receptor set was obtained from a human donor who gave cord blood stem cells for thymic organoid culture, a cardiac surgery patient who gave postnatal thymus, or a blood donor (not recorded which). CDR3s leave out the opening cysteine and the closing phenylalanine or tryptophan. A D gene is named only where the DNA matches it firmly.

TRBV5-1 | NA | ASSYRTPEGDEQF
TRBV4-3 | NA | ASSQGFSGSSTDTQH
TRBV7-9 | NA | ASSLVGAAYEQY
TRBV29-1 | TRBD2 | SVAGDSGGAGEQF
TRBV20-1 | TRBD2 | SARTSGTSGSPSYNEQF
TRBV5-1 | NA | ASSLEGGSSYEQY
TRBV7-9 | TRBD2 | ASDVASGYNEQF
TRBV14 | NA | ASSQGAGRGPTGELF
TRBV5-1 | NA | ASSLVSDTQY
TRBV9 | TRBD2 | ASSVTSSYNEQF
TRBV3-1 | NA | ASSQELGPSSTADTQY
TRBV11-2 | TRBD1 | ASSPGQGFANTGELF
TRBV4-2 | TRBD2 | ASSQKVAGGLREQF
TRBV27 | NA | ASSFEPRRTEAF
TRBV13 | NA | ASSFGTNYGYT
TRBV27 | NA | ASRTYMNEQF
TRBV25-1 | TRBD1 | ASSVGTVSREKLF
TRBV27 | NA | ASSPPDDEQY
TRBV6-1 | NA | ASSESGRSYEQY
TRBV11-2 | NA | ASSEGPPYEQY
TRBV5-1 | NA | ASSLESSYSPLH
TRBV2 | TRBD1 | ASSEAPGQFYSGANVLT
TRBV4-1 | NA | ASSQELTHDYT
TRBV15 | TRBD2 | ATSRDLAGVRELF
TRBV6-2/TRBV6-3 | TRBD1 | VSSPGTAYEQY
TRBV10-3 | NA | AISESWTGGDEQY
TRBV27 | TRBD1 | ASSFMGQGRNEQF
TRBV10-3 | TRBD1 | AISEGGQIL
TRBV28 | TRBD1 | ASRDRPNTGELF
TRBV4-1 | TRBD2 | ASSQDWSGSAYEQY
TRBV12-3/TRBV12-4 | NA | ASSLNLPPDTQY
TRBV19 | TRBD2 | ATCRQAGVTDTQY
TRBV5-5 | NA | ASSLFLSGPLGQRTYNEQF
TRBV7-6 | TRBD1 | ASSLVTGGREKLF
TRBV29-1 | NA | SVELGKAGPPKYEQY
TRBV5-1 | TRBD2 | ASSLGTGGLAVYEQY
TRBV11-2 | TRBD2 | ASSLGGGRNEQF
TRBV27 | NA | ANSQQGRYEQY
TRBV20-1 | TRBD2 | SANSGTSGSSYNEQF
TRBV6-6 | NA | ASSYSILALNEQY
TRBV27 | TRBD2 | ASKSGRSSGYEQY
TRBV29-1 | NA | SVESAYSTDTQY
TRBV14 | TRBD2 | ASNQLAGGLNEQF
TRBV28 | NA | ASRPRDLHTDTQY
TRBV29-1 | NA | SVGSAWGGTDTQY
TRBV9 | NA | ASSVDLGRGVEQF
TRBV27 | NA | ASSAYTDTQY
TRBV27 | TRBD2 | ASSFRRLAGESPGELF
TRBV7-9 | TRBD2 | ASSPTGTSVYNEQF
TRBV7-3 | NA | ASSFPGANVLT
TRBV27 | TRBD1 | ASSLFPGGNTGELF
TRBV7-9 | NA | ASSLYDGELF
TRBV5-1 | TRBD2 | ASSFGLAGTTDTQY
TRBV29-1 | TRBD1 | SVDRGRNYGYT
TRBV19 | TRBD1 | ASSTTGGTEAF
TRBV7-9 | NA | ASSFPASCGYT
TRBV4-1 | NA | ASSQEPGGGYGYT
TRBV29-1 | TRBD2 | SVDSLLAGGRETQY
TRBV27 | NA | ASSFQGLSNGYN